One TCR beta chain is described in this entry. Method: immunoSEQ multiplex PCR; TCRdb's copy keeps in-frame clones and lacks some. This sample has over 150,000 clones, with 85% to 95% found just once. The data are from a study of control samples from healthy donors and cancer patients. V was trimmed by 1 base and J by 7 bases, leaving 8 bases between them. The CDR3 has 13 amino acids. This receptor was obtained from a man between 18 and 35 years old in good health. The V and J genes are TRBV12-3 or TRBV12-4 and TRBJ2-1; no reliable D call. Sequencing input: blood. This CDR3 reads CASSLESRNEQFF. The CDR3 bases are TGTGCCAGCAGTTTAGAATCGAGGAATGAGCAGTTCTTC.